This entry lists 20 T cell receptor beta chains sequenced from one sample in a study of control samples from healthy donors and cancer patients (dated by TCRdb to about 2020). The library was generated by the immunoSEQ multiplex PCR assay. TCRdb mirrors the immuneACCESS table, restricted to in-frame sequences. Some clones are absent from its copies; in checked studies, under half trace to an unresolved V gene, and the reason for the others is unknown. The sample contains roughly 25,000 clones, roughly 93% of them found a single time. The ten largest clones capture roughly 13% of the sample. The sequenced sample was PBMCs. The receptors were sampled from a man between 50 and 59 years old with lung cancer.

Here the CDR3 DNA reads TGTGCCAGCAGTTACTCGATGGGGGGGGGACATGGCCGGCAGCCCCAGCATTTT. Its protein is CASSYSMGGGHGRQPQHF. The chain has TRBV6-8 and TRBJ1-5; possible D gene TRBD1, 6 bases. V lost 0 bases and J 7 bases, leaving 22 bases between the germline ends. Germline V gene lookup returns CDR1 MNHGY and CDR2 SAAAGT. There are 18 residues in the CDR3.

CDR3 amino acids: CASSLPDRGNAGYTF. The CDR3 nucleotides read TGTGCCAGCAGCTTACCCGACAGGGGGAACGCTGGCTACACCTTC. The V gene is TRBV7-2, the J gene TRBJ1-2, with TRBD1 matching 9 bases. Per germline, CDR1 SGHTA and CDR2 FQGNSA. There are 15 residues in the CDR3. J gave up 7 bases and V 2 bases, and 8 bases lay outside the gene matches.

The chain couples TRBV5-5 to TRBJ2-5; D is tentatively TRBD1 or TRBD2 (6 bases each). The V end was cut by 4 bases, the J end by 5 bases, with 9 bases between. From germline, CDR1 is SGHKS and CDR2 YYEKEE (reference sequence). CDR3 length: 12 amino acids. DNA for the CDR3: TGTGCCAGCAGCCCGGGGGCGGAGACCCAGTACTTC. It specifies CASSPGAETQYF.

The gene calls are TRBV29-1 and TRBJ2-2, with D unclear. Deletions cut 7 bases from V and 0 bases from J, with 12 bases between. Germline values: CDR1 SQVTM, CDR2 ANQGSEA. The CDR3 covers 14 residues. For the CDR3, the DNA is TGCAGCGCCCGTGGATATGCGAACACCGGGGAGCTGTTTTTT. Translating it yields CSARGYANTGELFF.

The J gene is TRBJ1-4, the V gene TRBV30; no clear D. The CDR3 extends over 16 amino acids. Trimming left V 0 bases short and J 0 bases short, with 11 bases between. Per germline, CDR1 GTSNPN and CDR2 SVGIG (reference sequence). The CDR3 DNA reads TGTGCCTGGAGTGTTGAGCGGGTTCCAACTAATGAAAAACTGTTTTTT. The encoded protein is CAWSVERVPTNEKLFF.

The chain combines TRBV6-5 with TRBJ2-3; 8 bases align to TRBD1. Germline CDR1 MNHEY, CDR2 SVGAGI. The CDR3 is made up of 14 amino acids. The V gene end was trimmed by 6 bases and the J gene end by 6 bases; junction bases not matched to a gene: 8. CDR3 region: CASRKQGVGDTQYF. The DNA for the CDR3 is TGTGCCAGCAGAAAACAGGGGGTAGGGGATACGCAGTATTTT.

V usage is TRBV10-3 and J usage is TRBJ2-7; no definite D call. Germline V lookup: CDR1 ENHRY, CDR2 SYGVKD. Trimming took 4 bases from V and 5 from J, leaving 9 bases between them. The CDR3 covers 12 residues. Written as DNA, the CDR3 is TGTGCCATCAGTGCTTCTGGGAACGAGCAGTACTTC. Its translation: CAISASGNEQYF.

This clone was counted a few times. The chain carries TRBV5-4 and TRBJ1-2, with no clear D. V was trimmed by 0 bases and J by 2 bases, leaving 8 bases between them. Germline values: CDR1 SGHNT, CDR2 YYREEE (reference sequence). CDR3 size: 14 residues. The CDR3 nucleotides read TGTGCCAGCAGCTTGGTAGCAGCCAACTATGGCTACACCTTC. This encodes CASSLVAANYGYTF.

This chain uses TRBV6-1 with TRBJ1-3; D remains unclear. The V end was cut by 3 bases, the J end by 8 bases, with 5 bases between. CDR1 is MNHNS, CDR2 SASEGT, per germline. This CDR3 spans 11 amino acids. The CDR3 loop is CASSEGDTIYF. For the CDR3, the DNA is TGTGCCAGCAGTGAGGGAGACACCATATATTTT.

The chain uses TRBV18 and TRBJ1-3; no clear D. V lost 3 bases, J lost 2 bases, and 14 bases lay in between. The CDR3 loop spans 16 amino acids. Germline CDR1 KGHSH, CDR2 LQKENI. CDR3 nucleotides: TGTGCCAGCTCACCTTCGCCGGGCGGTACTGGAAACACCATATATTTT. This gives the protein CASSPSPGGTGNTIYF.

The rearrangement links TRBV24-1 to TRBJ2-2; D tentatively reads TRBD1 or TRBD2 (5 bases each). V lost 3 bases and J 7 bases, leaving 17 bases between the germline ends. CDR1 is KGHDR, CDR2 SFDVKD, per germline. CDR3 length: 16 amino acids. The CDR3, as DNA: TGTGCCACCAGTGATCCTGGGACCGCTTCAGGCGGGGAGCTGTTTTTT. Encoded protein: CATSDPGTASGGELFF.

This clone has a single count. This chain joins TRBV5-5 and TRBJ2-1; a weak D match, TRBD2 (6 bases). Germline loops: CDR1 SGHKS, CDR2 YYEKEE (reference sequence). The CDR3 sequence is 13 residues long. V lost 0 bases and J lost 11, with 12 bases in between. The CDR3 reads CASSLEGAGKQFF. CDR3 nucleotides: TGTGCCAGCAGCTTGGAGGGTGCGGGAAAGCAGTTCTTC.

Here the CDR3 reads CASSIRTASSTDTQYF. The CDR3 coding sequence is TGTGCCAGCAGCATTCGGACAGCCTCTAGCACAGATACGCAGTATTTT. The rearrangement uses TRBV9 and TRBJ2-3; perhaps TRBD1 as D (6 bases). V dropped 4 bases and J dropped 0 bases, with 15 bases sitting between them. CDR1 is SGDLS, CDR2 YYNGEE, per germline. This CDR3 has 16 residues. Complete variable domain (other parts from reference TRBV9 and TRBJ2-3): DSGVTQTPKHLITATGQRVTLRCSPRSGDLSVYWYQQSLDQGLQFLIQYYNGEERAKGNILERFSAQQFPDLHSELNLSSLELGDSALYFCASSIRTASSTDTQYFGPGTRLTVL.

The chain recombines TRBV27 with TRBJ2-1, with 8 positions matching TRBD1. The CDR3 is 14 amino acids. Germline values: CDR1 MNHEY, CDR2 SMNVEV (reference sequence). V gave up 5 bases and J gave up 3 bases; unmatched junction bases: 3. CDR3 sequence reads: CASSGTGLYNEQFF. The CDR3 DNA reads TGTGCCAGCAGTGGGACAGGACTCTACAATGAGCAGTTCTTC.

This clone was counted a single time. The rearrangement joins TRBV15 to TRBJ2-2; 7 bases agree with TRBD2. Germline V gene lookup returns CDR1 LNHNV and CDR2 YYDKDF (reference sequence). The V segment lost 3 bases and the J segment 3 bases; nucleotides outside the gene matches: 7. The CDR3 runs 16 residues. The CDR3 sequence is CATSSVMGGDTGELFF. The DNA for the CDR3 is TGTGCCACCAGCAGCGTTATGGGGGGGGACACCGGGGAGCTGTTTTTT.

The V gene is TRBV28, the J gene TRBJ1-1, with D perhaps TRBD1 (6 bases). The CDR3 has 14 amino acids. Trimming took 6 bases from V and 3 from J, leaving 14 bases between them. Germline CDR1 reads MDHEN; CDR2 reads SYDVKM. This CDR3 is CASRRTGWDTEAFF. For the CDR3, the DNA is TGTGCCAGCAGACGAACAGGGTGGGACACTGAAGCTTTCTTT.

The V gene is TRBV2, the J gene TRBJ2-7; 10 positions match TRBD2. This CDR3 region has 14 residues. The V and J ends lost 5 bases and 1 base, in that order; junction bases with no gene match: 2. Germline V CDR1 and CDR2: SNHLY, FYNNEI. CDR3 residues: CASSSGGGSYEQYF. DNA of the CDR3: TGTGCCAGCAGTAGCGGGGGGGGTTCCTACGAGCAGTACTTC.

The V gene is TRBV7-2, the J gene TRBJ2-7; D not certain. The CDR3 is 17 residues long. Germline V gives CDR1 SGHTA, CDR2 FQGNSA. V lost 1 base to trimming and J lost 0 bases, with 16 bases between them. The CDR3 DNA is TGTGCCAGCAGCTTAGTGTTAGGCAGATTTAGCTCCTACGAGCAGTACTTC. As protein: CASSLVLGRFSSYEQYF.

This clone was observed a single time. This chain connects TRBV2 to TRBJ2-5, with 8 positions matching TRBD2. Germline CDR1 SNHLY, CDR2 FYNNEI. This CDR3 has 13 amino acids. J gave up 5 bases and V 7 bases, and 6 bases lay outside the gene matches. In DNA, the CDR3 is TGTGCCAGCACTGCGGGGGGAGACGAGACCCAGTACTTC. This sequence encodes CASTAGGDETQYF.

The chain joins TRBV7-2 to TRBJ1-6; no firm D call. Trimming removed 2 bases from V and 8 bases from J, with 10 bases in between. This CDR3 contains 14 residues. CDR1 and CDR2 (germline): SGHTA, FQGNSA. The chain's CDR3 is CASSLQIVDSPLHF. The DNA of the CDR3 is TGTGCCAGCAGCTTACAGATCGTGGATTCACCCCTCCACTTT.